These T cell receptor beta chains were read from a single sample in a study of PD-1 blockade in classical Hodgkin lymphoma. The table came from immunoSEQ multiplex PCR; TCRdb's copy has only in-frame clones and leaves some out. This table holds some 14,000 clones, 80% found once. The starting material was peripheral blood mononuclear cells (PBMCs), obtained at baseline. All receptors derive from a human donor with classical Hodgkin lymphoma. Each CDR3 is given with its conserved first and last residue. The D gene is left open where the match is weak. Only some rows state a clone size, as once, few, many or a class for expanded clones.

j_call: TRBJ1-3; v_call: TRBV10-3; d_call: -; clone_size: -; cdr3_nt: TGTGCCATCAGTGAGTCAGGACCAGGAACTGGAAACACCATATATTTT; cdr3_aa: CAISESGPGTGNTIYF
j_call: TRBJ1-2; v_call: TRBV18; d_call: -; clone_size: -; cdr3_nt: TGTGCCAGCTCTGGACAGAACTATGGCTACACCTTC; cdr3_aa: CASSGQNYGYTF
j_call: TRBJ2-7; v_call: TRBV6-5; d_call: -; clone_size: few; cdr3_nt: TGTGCCAGCAGTTACTCGGGGGGGCTCGAGCAGTACTTC; cdr3_aa: CASSYSGGLEQYF
j_call: TRBJ1-2; v_call: TRBV7-6; d_call: -; clone_size: large; cdr3_nt: TGTGCCAGCAGCCTCCAATTAAAGGGAGGCTACACCTTC; cdr3_aa: CASSLQLKGGYTF
j_call: TRBJ1-5; v_call: TRBV19; d_call: TRBD1; clone_size: -; cdr3_nt: TGTGCCAGTAGGGCCAGGGGGAGCAATCAGCCCCAGCATTTT; cdr3_aa: CASRARGSNQPQHF
j_call: TRBJ2-7; v_call: TRBV5-6; d_call: TRBD2; clone_size: -; cdr3_nt: TGTGCCAGCGCCGAAGCGGGATCCTACGAGCAGTACTTC; cdr3_aa: CASAEAGSYEQYF
j_call: TRBJ1-5; v_call: TRBV2; d_call: -; clone_size: -; cdr3_nt: TGTGCCAGCAGTGTAGGACAGTCTCAACGGGATCAGCCCCAGCATTTT; cdr3_aa: CASSVGQSQRDQPQHF
j_call: TRBJ1-2; v_call: TRBV19; d_call: -; clone_size: -; cdr3_nt: TGTGCCAGTAGTATGTCAGGGGCCGGCGACTATGGCTACACCTTC; cdr3_aa: CASSMSGAGDYGYTF
j_call: TRBJ1-2; v_call: TRBV28; d_call: TRBD1; clone_size: few; cdr3_nt: TGTGCCAGCAGTGTTGTGGGGCCAGGGGGCGCATACTATGGCTACACCTTC; cdr3_aa: CASSVVGPGGAYYGYTF
j_call: TRBJ1-2; v_call: TRBV6-5; d_call: TRBD1; clone_size: -; cdr3_nt: TGTGCCAGCAGTTCAAGACAGGGGAACTATGGCTACACCTTC; cdr3_aa: CASSSRQGNYGYTF
j_call: TRBJ2-2; v_call: TRBV7-9; d_call: TRBD1; clone_size: -; cdr3_nt: TGTGCCAGCAGCTCCAGCGACAGGGGAAACACCGGGGAGCTGTTTTTT; cdr3_aa: CASSSSDRGNTGELFF
j_call: TRBJ2-7; v_call: TRBV28; d_call: -; clone_size: -; cdr3_nt: TGTGCCAGCAGTTTAGGGTCCGTCGAGCAGTACTTC; cdr3_aa: CASSLGSVEQYF
j_call: TRBJ1-2; v_call: TRBV15; d_call: TRBD1; clone_size: -; cdr3_nt: TGTGCCACCAGCAGAGGAACTCTGACAGGGGGCAAATATGGCTACACCTTC; cdr3_aa: CATSRGTLTGGKYGYTF
j_call: TRBJ1-2; v_call: TRBV27; d_call: TRBD1; clone_size: -; cdr3_nt: TGTGCCAGCAGTTTCTCCGGACAGGCCACCAACTATGGCTACACCTTC; cdr3_aa: CASSFSGQATNYGYTF
j_call: TRBJ1-2; v_call: TRBV4-3; d_call: -; clone_size: -; cdr3_nt: TGCGCCAGCAGCCAAGATTCCCGGGGCCGCTATGGCTACACCTTC; cdr3_aa: CASSQDSRGRYGYTF